Below are 27 T cell receptor beta chains sequenced from a single sample in a study of CD4 T cells in relation to SARS-CoV-2 and coronaviruses. The unexposed donors gave CD4+ T cells in about 2010-2019, prior to COVID-19. TCRdb's table, derived via immunoSEQ multiplex PCR, lists solely in-frame clones and lacks some. Among more than 55,000 clones listed, around 86% were seen once. What was sequenced was memory CD4+ T cells from PBMCs. Receptors originate from a human donor in good health.

The chain recombines TRBV7-2 with TRBJ1-4; D is undetermined. This CDR3 has 16 amino acids. Germline CDR1 is SGHTA and CDR2 is FQGNSA. The ends were cut back, 5 bases at V and 0 bases at J, with 13 bases in the middle. In DNA form, the CDR3 reads TGTGCCAGCAGCCCCCAGCCGAGGGCAACTAATGAAAAACTGTTTTTT. It encodes CASSPQPRATNEKLFF.

Here the CDR3 DNA reads TGTGCCAGCAGCGTAGGGGAGAACTACGAGCAGTACTTC. This translates into CASSVGENYEQYF. The gene calls are TRBV9 and TRBJ2-7; D is perhaps TRBD2 (5 bases). From germline, CDR1 is SGDLS and CDR2 YYNGEE. Trimming stripped 0 bases from V and 3 bases from J, with 7 bases between. CDR3 size: 13 residues.

The chain carries TRBV7-8 and TRBJ2-7; D possibly matches TRBD1 or TRBD2 (5 bases each). This CDR3 is 15 amino acids long. V lost 1 base, J lost 2 bases, and 12 bases lay in between. CDR1 SGHVS and CDR2 FQNEAQ come from the germline V gene. CDR3: CASSLEAGRAYEQYF. In DNA, the CDR3 is TGTGCCAGCAGCTTAGAAGCAGGGCGGGCCTACGAGCAGTACTTC.

The chain is built from TRBV5-4 and TRBJ2-5, with D perhaps matching TRBD2 (7 bases). Germline values: CDR1 SGHNT, CDR2 YYREEE (reference sequence). There are 16 residues in the CDR3. V lost 1 base and J lost 2, with 15 bases in between. Here the CDR3 DNA reads TGTGCCAGCAGCTTGACAGGGAGGGGCCCGCAAGAGACCCAGTACTTC. Translating gives CASSLTGRGPQETQYF.

CDR3 DNA: TGTGCCAGCAAGGCAGATACGCAGTATTTT. Residues: CASKADTQYF. This chain links TRBV7-9 with TRBJ2-3; D gene uncertain. V shed 7 bases and J shed 4 bases, with 3 bases lying between them. This CDR3 comprises 10 residues. Germline V CDR1 and CDR2: SEHNR, FQNEAQ (reference sequence).

The chain uses TRBV6-5 and TRBJ2-3; D is undetermined. The CDR3 length is 14 residues. Trimming pared 6 bases from V and 0 bases from J, leaving 10 bases between. The germline V gene has CDR1 MNHEY and CDR2 SVGAGI. The CDR3 DNA follows: TGTGCCAGCAGCCGGGTCTTTAGCACAGATACGCAGTATTTT. Protein: CASSRVFSTDTQYF.

The genes are TRBV3-1 (or the pseudogene TRBV3-2) and TRBJ1-2; 7 bases line up with TRBD1. The CDR3 covers 19 residues. Germline-derived CDR1 and CDR2 are LGHDT and YNNKEL (reference sequence). With 1 base clipped from V and 4 bases from J, the junction kept 18 bases outside the gene matches. CDR3 sequence reads: CASSQGPGQIQSHSYGYTF. DNA for the CDR3: TGTGCCAGCAGCCAAGGACCGGGACAGATCCAGAGCCATAGCTATGGCTACACCTTC.

The chain links TRBV3-1 (or the pseudogene TRBV3-2) to TRBJ2-6, with D tentatively TRBD2 (7 bases). The V and J ends lost 0 bases and 1 base respectively, with 22 bases between them. Per the germline V gene, CDR1 is LGHDT and CDR2 is YNNKEL (reference sequence). This CDR3 is 21 amino acids long. CDR3 DNA: TGTGCCAGCAGCCAAGATCGAAGCGGGGACATAGGGTTATCTGGGGCCAACGTCCTGACTTTC. Its translation is CASSQDRSGDIGLSGANVLTF.

This rearrangement joins TRBV4-1 to TRBJ2-3, with a tentative D call TRBD1 (6 bases). Trimming removed 0 bases at V and 4 bases at J, with 17 bases between. The CDR3 sequence is 17 residues long. The germline V gene encodes CDR1 MGHRA and CDR2 YSYEKL. The CDR3 sequence: CASSQEFTGYGADTQYF. The CDR3 DNA reads as TGCGCCAGCAGCCAAGAGTTTACAGGGTATGGCGCAGATACGCAGTATTTT.

V gene TRBV6-5 combines with J gene TRBJ2-7; no clear D gene. This CDR3 contains 14 residues. The germline V gene has CDR1 MNHEY and CDR2 SVGAGI. Trimming pared 3 bases from V and 3 bases from J, leaving 12 bases between. Here the CDR3 reads CASSYSRLGYEQYF. CDR3 nucleotides: TGTGCCAGCAGTTATTCCAGACTGGGCTACGAGCAGTACTTC.

The chain recombines TRBV27 with TRBJ2-7; 7 positions match TRBD2. This CDR3 contains 15 residues. Losses at the gene ends were 9 bases for V and 5 bases for J; bases not matched to a gene: 16. CDR1 MNHEY and CDR2 SMNVEV come from the germline V gene (reference sequence). CDR3 nucleotides: TGTGCCAGTTACGCCCTGGGGGAGGGTCCCCACGAGCAGTACTTC. Translation gives CASYALGEGPHEQYF.

The rearrangement joins TRBV3-1 (or the pseudogene TRBV3-2) to TRBJ2-6; perhaps TRBD1 as D (5 bases). The V gene lost 3 bases and the J gene lost 1 base, with 16 bases spanning the gap. The germline gives CDR1 LGHDT, CDR2 YNNKEL (reference sequence). The CDR3 sequence is 18 residues long. The CDR3 DNA sequence: TGTGCCAGCAGCCACCGCCGGACACCCGGGTCTGGGGCCAACGTCCTGACTTTC. Amino acids: CASSHRRTPGSGANVLTF.

This chain links TRBV5-4 with TRBJ1-2; possible D gene TRBD1, 5 bases. V lost 8 bases and J 3 bases, leaving 23 bases between the germline ends. Germline V lookup: CDR1 SGHNT, CDR2 YYREEE (reference sequence). The CDR3 runs to 16 residues. This CDR3 is CASTKGGVDRYYGYTF. In DNA, the CDR3 is TGTGCCAGTACCAAAGGAGGGGTAGATCGTTACTATGGCTACACCTTC.

This chain connects TRBV2 to TRBJ2-4; 10 nucleotides match TRBD1. In germline, CDR1 is SNHLY, CDR2 FYNNEI. There are 14 residues in the CDR3. The V segment lost 6 bases and the J segment 14 bases; nucleotides outside the gene matches: 13. The CDR3 region is CASSYRTGGVPKYF. The CDR3 nucleotides are TGTGCCAGCAGCTACCGGACAGGGGGGGTTCCAAAGTACTTC.

There are a few counts of this clone. In DNA form, the CDR3 reads TGTGCCAGCACGAGGGGGTGGGAGCAGTACTTC. Translated, it gives CASTRGWEQYF. V is TRBV6-5 and J is TRBJ2-7, with D possibly matching TRBD1 (6 bases). V was cut by 7 bases and J by 7 bases, with 11 bases left in between. Germline CDR1 is MNHEY and CDR2 is SVGAGI. The CDR3 loop spans 11 amino acids.

The V gene is TRBV7-3, the J gene TRBJ2-1; 9 nucleotides align to TRBD2. V was clipped by 0 bases and J by 6 bases; unmatched bases: 3. The CDR3 runs to 15 residues. Germline loops: CDR1 SGHTA, CDR2 FQGTGA. As DNA, the CDR3 is TGTGCCAGCAGCTTAACTAGCGGGAGTACCAATGAGCAGTTCTTC. It specifies CASSLTSGSTNEQFF.

The chain carries TRBV5-4 and TRBJ2-7; 10 nucleotides align to TRBD2. Germline V gene sequence: CDR1 SGHNT, CDR2 YYREEE (reference sequence). The CDR3 has 14 residues. V shed 3 bases and J 4 bases; nucleotides not matched to a gene: 4. The CDR3 protein is CASSYLAGEYEQYF. CDR3 nucleotide sequence: TGTGCCAGCAGCTACCTAGCGGGAGAGTACGAGCAGTACTTC.

The table lists this clone with a few counts. V gene TRBV28 combines with J gene TRBJ1-6, with no clear D. V was cut by 7 bases and J by 4 bases, with 11 bases left in between. The germline V gene has CDR1 MDHEN and CDR2 SYDVKM. The CDR3 is 14 residues long. The CDR3 spells CASKITSYNSPLHF. As DNA, the CDR3 is TGTGCCAGCAAAATCACTAGTTATAATTCACCCCTCCACTTT.

V gene TRBV6-2 or TRBV6-3 combines with J gene TRBJ1-5; perhaps TRBD1 as D (6 bases). V lost 2 bases to trimming and J lost 3 bases, with 11 bases between them. The CDR3 consists of 15 residues. Germline V gene lookup returns CDR1 MNHEY and CDR2 SVGEGT. Here the CDR3 DNA reads TGTGCCAGCAGTTACGGGGGGGGCTCCAATCAGCCCCAGCATTTT. Its protein product is CASSYGGGSNQPQHF.

This chain joins TRBV27 and TRBJ2-7, with D unclear. Germline V gives CDR1 MNHEY, CDR2 SMNVEV (reference sequence). CDR3 length: 13 residues. The V end was cut by 0 bases, the J end by 0 bases, with 3 bases between. The CDR3 DNA sequence: TGTGCCAGCAGTTTATCACCCTCCTACGAGCAGTACTTC. Translation gives CASSLSPSYEQYF.

V and J are TRBV3-1 (or the pseudogene TRBV3-2) and TRBJ1-2, with a tentative D call TRBD1 (6 bases). From germline, CDR1 is LGHDT and CDR2 YNNKEL (reference sequence). The CDR3 totals 13 residues. Deletions cut 0 bases from V and 5 bases from J, with 7 bases between. The CDR3 loop is CASSQERGYGYTF. CDR3 bases: TGTGCCAGCAGCCAAGAAAGGGGGTATGGCTACACCTTC.

The V gene is TRBV7-2, the J gene TRBJ1-2; TRBD1 matches at 9 bases. Germline V lookup: CDR1 SGHTA, CDR2 FQGNSA. The CDR3 is 16 residues long. The junction had 14 bases not matched to a gene; V was cut back by 5 bases and J by 7 bases. The DNA for the CDR3 is TGTGCCAGCAGCCCGATATCCGGGACAGGGTCGGGTGGCTACACCTTC. This translates into CASSPISGTGSGGYTF.

The V and J genes are TRBV7-3 and TRBJ2-5; tentative D call: TRBD1 (5 bases). The V end was cut by 5 bases, the J end by 1 base, with 8 bases between. Germline V gives CDR1 SGHTA, CDR2 FQGTGA. The CDR3 extends over 13 amino acids. CDR3 loop: CASSPDSQETQYF. The CDR3 bases are TGTGCCAGCAGCCCCGACAGCCAAGAGACCCAGTACTTC.

This chain links TRBV27 with TRBJ2-7; TRBD2 agrees at 12 bases. The CDR3 is 15 residues long. The ends lost 6 bases at V and 1 base at J; junction bases unmatched: 4. Germline CDR1 MNHEY, CDR2 SMNVEV (reference sequence). The CDR3 DNA is TGTGCCAGCAGACCTGGACTAGCGGGGTCCTACGAGCAGTACTTC. Its translation is CASRPGLAGSYEQYF.

The V gene is TRBV24-1, the J gene TRBJ2-5, with 7 bases aligning to TRBD1. Germline-derived CDR1 and CDR2 are KGHDR and SFDVKD. The V and J ends lost 4 bases and 2 bases, in that order; junction bases with no gene match: 6. The CDR3 covers 15 residues. The CDR3 DNA reads TGTGCCACCAGTGACGTCGGGACAGCTCAAGAGACCCAGTACTTC. Translation gives CATSDVGTAQETQYF.

This chain connects TRBV6-5 to TRBJ1-2, with 8 bases aligning to TRBD1. The trim removed 5 bases at V and 5 bases at J, leaving 7 bases unmatched. CDR1 and CDR2 (germline): MNHEY, SVGAGI. This CDR3 contains 14 residues. The CDR3 region is CASSRKQGEYGYTF. The CDR3 DNA is TGTGCCAGCAGTAGAAAACAGGGGGAATATGGCTACACCTTC.

The chain recombines TRBV14 with TRBJ2-1; D is unclear. In germline, CDR1 is SGHDN, CDR2 FVKESK. Deletions cut 3 bases from V and 3 bases from J, with 3 bases between. CDR3 length equals 12 residues. Here the CDR3 DNA reads TGTGCCAGCAGCCATTTCTACAATGAGCAGTTCTTC. Its translation: CASSHFYNEQFF.